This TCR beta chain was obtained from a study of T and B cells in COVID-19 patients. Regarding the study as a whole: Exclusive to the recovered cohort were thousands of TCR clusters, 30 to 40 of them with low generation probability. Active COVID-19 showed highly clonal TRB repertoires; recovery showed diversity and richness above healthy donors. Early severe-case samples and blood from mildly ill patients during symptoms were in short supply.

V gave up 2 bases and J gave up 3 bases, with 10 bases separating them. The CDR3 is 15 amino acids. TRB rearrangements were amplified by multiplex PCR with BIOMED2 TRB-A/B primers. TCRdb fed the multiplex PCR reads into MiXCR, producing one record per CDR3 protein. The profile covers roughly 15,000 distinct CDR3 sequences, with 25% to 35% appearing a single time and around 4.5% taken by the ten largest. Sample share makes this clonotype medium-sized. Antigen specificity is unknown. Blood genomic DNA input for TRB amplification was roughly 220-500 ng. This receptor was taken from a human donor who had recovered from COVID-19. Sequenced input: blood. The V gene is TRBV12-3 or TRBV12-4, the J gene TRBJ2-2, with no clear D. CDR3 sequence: CASSLRLGYTGELFF. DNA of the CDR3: TGTGCCAGCAGTTTACGACTGGGCTACACCGGGGAGCTGTTTTTT.